This T cell receptor (beta chain) was observed in a study of OX40 agonist ivuxolimab in advanced cancers. Study-level background: Ivuxolimab, an agonistic anti-OX40 (CD134) antibody, was given to patients. The dose-escalation cohort was just under 85% male, with a mean age of approximately 62 years, ranging about 23 to 90. Points from the study as a whole: On average, a greater number of expanded clones characterised CD8+ T cells relative to CD4+.

The data were produced by immunoSEQ multiplex PCR, yet TCRdb's version contains in-frame clones alone and is incomplete. The sample includes over 25,000 clones, 75% to 90% of them seen just once. The V gene's germline CDR1 is SGHAT and CDR2 FQNNGV. Trimming shortened V by 5 bases and J by 7 bases, and 27 bases separated the two germline ends. The CDR3 has 18 amino acids. Comment on this clone: The antigen is not known.

This chain joins TRBV11-2 and TRBJ1-5, with D possibly matching TRBD1 (6 bases). The TCR originated in an adult with an advanced solid tumor such as melanoma, head and neck, liver or kidney cancer. This material consisted of CD4+ or CD8+ T cells sorted from blood, taken in a trial of the OX40 agonist ivuxolimab. The CDR3 region has the DNA TGTGCCAGCAGCGAGGGGAAAACAGGGTGGCAAGAGGGCCAGCCCCAGCATTTT. Protein: CASSEGKTGWQEGQPQHF.